This entry features one TCR beta chain sequence. Authors' methods: Amplifying reference gene primers gave estimates of nucleated cell counts. Produced via immunoSEQ multiplex PCR; TCRdb's table is partial and in-frame only. The DNA was the basis for D and trimming; V, J and clone size are from that table. The sample includes more than 250,000 clones, 80% to 90% of them seen just once. The entry originates in a study of blood T cell repertoires in COVID-19. Study at large: T cells, B-cell-depleted T cells, or PBMCs supplied cDNA or gDNA.

Enrolled through a virtual design, the participants were between roughly 18 and 89 years of age and came from about two dozen US areas. Recovered Cohort 3 donors showed two negative PCRs, clearance, or symptom resolution. Sequenced sample: PBMCs or T cells enriched from blood (not recorded which). The clonotype originates from a young man who had recovered from COVID-19.

The CDR3 protein is CASSDGPGGTEAFF. The CDR3 nucleotides read TGTGCCAGCAGCGACGGACCCGGGGGGACTGAAGCTTTCTTT. The rearrangement joins TRBV9 to TRBJ1-1, with D perhaps matching TRBD1 (5 bases). The CDR3 length is 14 residues. Per the germline V gene, CDR1 is SGDLS and CDR2 is YYNGEE. V lost 3 bases to trimming and J lost 5 bases, with 14 bases between them. Variable domain in full (rest from reference TRBV9 and TRBJ1-1): DSGVTQTPKHLITATGQRVTLRCSPRSGDLSVYWYQQSLDQGLQFLIQYYNGEERAKGNILERFSAQQFPDLHSELNLSSLELGDSALYFCASSDGPGGTEAFFGQGTRLTVV.